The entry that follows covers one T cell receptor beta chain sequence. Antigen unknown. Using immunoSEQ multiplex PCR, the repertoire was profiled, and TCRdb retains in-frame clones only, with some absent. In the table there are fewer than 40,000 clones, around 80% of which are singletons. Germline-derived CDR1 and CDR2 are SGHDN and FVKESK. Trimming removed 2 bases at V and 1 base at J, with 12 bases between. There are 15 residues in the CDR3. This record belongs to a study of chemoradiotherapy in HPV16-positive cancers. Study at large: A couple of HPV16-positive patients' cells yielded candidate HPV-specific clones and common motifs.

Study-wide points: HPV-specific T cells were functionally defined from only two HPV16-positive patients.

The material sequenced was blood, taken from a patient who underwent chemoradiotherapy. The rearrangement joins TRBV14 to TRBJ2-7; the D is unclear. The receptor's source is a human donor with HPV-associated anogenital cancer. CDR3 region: CASSQRAGFSYEQYF. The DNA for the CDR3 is TGTGCCAGCAGCCAACGGGCAGGTTTTTCCTACGAGCAGTACTTC. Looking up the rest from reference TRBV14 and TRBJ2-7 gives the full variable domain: EAGVTQFPSHSVIEKGQTVTLRCDPISGHDNLYWYRRVMGKEIKFLLHFVKESKQDESGMPNNRFLAERTGGTYSTLKVQPAELEDSGVYFCASSQRAGFSYEQYFGPGTRLTVT.